The 14 T cell receptor beta chains below all came from one sample that was sequenced in a study of cytomegalovirus exposure and HLA in healthy donors. With 60 Vbeta and 13 Jbeta primers, the PCR was carried out. Here immunoSEQ multiplex PCR was the method, and the copy in TCRdb shows in-frame clones only, minus some. The sample contains some 130,000 clones, roughly two thirds of which appear only once. Sequenced: PBMCs. Receptor source: a man under 40 in good health and CMV-seropositive.

This sequence joins TRBV2 and TRBJ2-7; 11 nucleotides match TRBD2. With V trimmed by 8 bases and J by 2 bases, 2 bases remained unmatched. The CDR3 is 13 amino acids. CDR1 and CDR2 from the germline V gene are SNHLY and FYNNEI. CDR3 sequence (DNA): TGTGCCAGCGGACTAGCGGGTCCCTACGAGCAGTACTTC. It yields the protein CASGLAGPYEQYF.

As concerns this clone: The conserved final phenylalanine or tryptophan is absent from the CDR3, which likely points to a read error. The chain has TRBV5-4 and TRBJ1-2; D is perhaps TRBD1 (6 bases). Per the germline V gene, CDR1 is SGHNT and CDR2 is YYREEE (reference sequence). The CDR3 consists of 15 residues. Trimming took off 4 bases at V and 4 bases at J, with 17 bases between the two ends. Here the CDR3 DNA reads TGTGCCAGCAGCCTAAAGGGGGGGACGGTCTATGGCTACACCCTC. This codes for CASSLKGGTVYGYTL.

The chain couples TRBV7-8 to TRBJ2-1; D may be TRBD1 (5 bases). CDR3 length: 18 amino acids. Germline CDR1 SGHVS, CDR2 FQNEAQ. V shed 2 bases and J shed 2 bases, with 19 bases lying between them. This chain's CDR3 is CASSLFWGRQLAYNEQFF. The CDR3 region has the DNA TGTGCCAGCAGCTTATTTTGGGGCCGTCAGCTCGCCTACAATGAGCAGTTCTTC.

This clone has a handful of counts. This chain uses TRBV5-1 with TRBJ1-6, with D maybe TRBD1 (6 bases). Trimming removed 0 bases at V and 8 bases at J, with 15 bases between. From germline, CDR1 is SGHRS and CDR2 YFSETQ. The CDR3 spans 16 residues. This CDR3 reads CASSLAADRSHSPLHF. The CDR3 DNA follows: TGCGCCAGCAGCTTGGCTGCGGACAGATCCCATTCACCCCTCCACTTT.

About this clone itself: One end of the junction varies from germline; a read error may be responsible. The chain is built from TRBV27 and TRBJ2-1, with 8 positions matching TRBD2. In germline, CDR1 is MNHEY, CDR2 SMNVEV (reference sequence). The CDR3 is made up of 16 amino acids. The CDR3 reads CASSRLREGSDNEQFF. The CDR3 region has the DNA TGTGCCAGCAGCCGTCTCCGGGAGGGCTCCGACAATGAGCAGTTCTTC.

The chain recombines TRBV2 with TRBJ2-2; TRBD2 matches at 10 bases. V lost 2 bases and J lost 6; bases outside the gene matches: 3. This CDR3 has 15 residues. Germline lookup yields CDR1 SNHLY and CDR2 FYNNEI. This CDR3 reads CASSESGRGSGELFF. DNA for the CDR3: TGTGCCAGCAGTGAAAGCGGGAGGGGGTCCGGGGAGCTGTTTTTT.

This clone was seen a handful of times. The chain employs TRBV7-9 and TRBJ2-2, with 7 bases matching TRBD1. Trimming took 5 bases from V and 0 from J; bases not matched to a gene: 6. The CDR3 sequence is 16 residues long. Germline-derived CDR1 and CDR2 are SEHNR and FQNEAQ (reference sequence). This CDR3 reads CASSRQGRSNTGELFF. For the CDR3, the DNA is TGTGCCAGCAGCCGACAGGGCCGCTCGAACACCGGGGAGCTGTTTTTT.

This rearrangement joins TRBV6-1 to TRBJ2-7; a weak D match, TRBD1 (5 bases). The germline CDR1 and CDR2 sequences are MNHNS and SASEGT. The length of the CDR3 is 15 residues. Trimming cost V 5 bases and J 0 bases, with 14 bases left between them. The CDR3 protein is CASSSPRQGSYEQYF. The CDR3 DNA reads as TGTGCCAGCAGTTCCCCTCGCCAGGGCTCCTACGAGCAGTACTTC.

The sample holds one count of this clone. CDR3 residues: CSVIGREWYNEQFF. The DNA for the CDR3 is TGCAGCGTTATCGGGCGGGAGTGGTACAATGAGCAGTTCTTC. This chain joins TRBV29-1 and TRBJ2-1, with 7 nucleotides matching TRBD2. The germline V gene encodes CDR1 SQVTM and CDR2 ANQGSEA. After removal of 5 bases from V and 4 bases from J, the junction contained 8 bases not matched to a gene. This CDR3 has 14 amino acids.

The rearrangement joins TRBV9 to TRBJ1-2; D possibly corresponds to TRBD1 (6 bases). Germline-derived CDR1 and CDR2 are SGDLS and YYNGEE. V was pared by 3 bases and J by 5 bases, with 17 bases between. The CDR3 loop spans 15 amino acids. The CDR3 sequence: CASSASRGALYGYTF. The CDR3 DNA is TGTGCCAGCAGCGCCTCCCGGGGGGCTCTATATGGCTACACCTTC.

This chain links TRBV10-3 with TRBJ2-5; 7 bases fit TRBD2. The germline CDR1 and CDR2 sequences are ENHRY and SYGVKD. The CDR3 loop spans 14 amino acids. V shed 3 bases and J 5 bases; nucleotides not matched to a gene: 6. DNA of the CDR3: TGTGCCATCAGTGAATGGAGGGAGGGGGAGACCCAGTACTTC. As protein: CAISEWREGETQYF.

This sequence joins TRBV27 and TRBJ2-1; no clear D. The CDR3 totals 13 residues. CDR1 MNHEY and CDR2 SMNVEV come from the germline V gene (reference sequence). Trimming took 4 bases from V and 6 from J, leaving 10 bases between them. The CDR3 bases are TGTGCCAGCAGTTATCCCCCCGGCAATGAGCAGTTCTTC. This encodes CASSYPPGNEQFF.

The chain has TRBV11-2 and TRBJ2-7; 12 bases fit TRBD2. V gave up 5 bases and J gave up 2 bases; unmatched junction bases: 10. The CDR3 has 17 amino acids. In germline, CDR1 is SGHAT, CDR2 FQNNGV. CDR3 nucleotides: TGTGCCAGCAGCGCCCGGTCCCTAGCGGGAGGGCCCTACGAGCAGTACTTC. It yields the protein CASSARSLAGGPYEQYF.

The V and J genes are TRBV9 and TRBJ1-6; D might be TRBD1 (5 bases). The CDR3 consists of 15 residues. Trimming left V 3 bases short and J 3 bases short, with 10 bases between. Germline V CDR1 and CDR2: SGDLS, YYNGEE. In DNA form, the CDR3 reads TGTGCCAGCAGCGGCCAGGGTCGCTATAATTCACCCCTCCACTTT. The encoded protein is CASSGQGRYNSPLHF.